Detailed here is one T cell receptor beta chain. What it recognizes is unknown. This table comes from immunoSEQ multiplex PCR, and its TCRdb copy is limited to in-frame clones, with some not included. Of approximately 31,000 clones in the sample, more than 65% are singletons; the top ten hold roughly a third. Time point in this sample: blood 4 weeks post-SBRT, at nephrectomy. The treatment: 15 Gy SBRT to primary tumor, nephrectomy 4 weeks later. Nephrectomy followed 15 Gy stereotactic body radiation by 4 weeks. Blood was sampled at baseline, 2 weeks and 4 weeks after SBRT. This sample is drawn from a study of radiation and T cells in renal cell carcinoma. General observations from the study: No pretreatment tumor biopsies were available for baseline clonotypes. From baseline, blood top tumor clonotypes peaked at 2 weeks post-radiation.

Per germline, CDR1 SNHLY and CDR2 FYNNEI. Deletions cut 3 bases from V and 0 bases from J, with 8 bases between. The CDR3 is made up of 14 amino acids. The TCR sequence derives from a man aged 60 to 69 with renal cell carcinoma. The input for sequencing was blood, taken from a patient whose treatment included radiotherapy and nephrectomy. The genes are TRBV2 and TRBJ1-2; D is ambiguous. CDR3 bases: TGTGCCAGCAGTGAGTTCACGGCTAACTATGGCTACACCTTC. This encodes CASSEFTANYGYTF.